Listed here are 28 T cell receptor beta chains from one sample, sequenced in a study of early T cells in non-severe SARS-CoV-2 infection. Via MiXCR, TCRdb re-called the 5' RACE reads, giving one row per CDR3 protein. Here the sample spans fewer than 100,000 distinct CDR3 sequences, roughly 16% being singletons. The material sequenced was whole blood. The source of these receptors is an adult who was a healthcare worker with PCR-confirmed SARS-CoV-2 infection or an uninfected control (not recorded which).

The rearrangement joins TRBV7-8 to TRBJ1-6; D may be TRBD1 (6 bases). V was shortened by 4 bases and J by 4 bases, with 14 bases between the two germline ends. The CDR3 totals 16 residues. Germline lookup yields CDR1 SGHVS and CDR2 FQNEAQ. In DNA, the CDR3 is TGTGCCAGCAGCTCGAGGGGGGGTCCATATAATTCACCCCTCCACTTT. This codes for CASSSRGGPYNSPLHF.

This clonotype was seen a handful of times. V is TRBV6-1 and J is TRBJ2-1; TRBD2 is a possible D gene (6 bases). V lost 8 bases and J lost 7, with 21 bases in between. The CDR3 has 15 residues. Germline V gives CDR1 MNHNS, CDR2 SASEGT. The CDR3 here is CASSAWAGIGNEQFF. The CDR3 region has the DNA TGTGCCAGCTCTGCCTGGGCGGGAATAGGGAATGAGCAGTTCTTC.

The chain combines TRBV5-8 with TRBJ2-7; no firm D call. V dropped 4 bases and J dropped 6 bases, with 11 bases sitting between them. The CDR3 runs 12 residues. CDR1 is SGHTS and CDR2 is YDEGEE in the germline V gene. CDR3 DNA sequence: TGTGCCAGCAGCCCACGGTCGAGCGAGCAGTACTTC. Translated: CASSPRSSEQYF.

The chain uses TRBV12-3 or TRBV12-4 and TRBJ2-2; no clear D gene. The CDR3 consists of 16 residues. V was trimmed by 3 bases and J by 0 bases, leaving 11 bases between them. The CDR3 region is CASSFGAGPNTGELFF. Written as DNA, the CDR3 is TGTGCCAGCAGTTTCGGAGCCGGGCCGAACACCGGGGAGCTGTTTTTT.

By proportion, this clonotype is medium-sized. The V call is TRBV20-1, the J call TRBJ2-6, with TRBD2 as a possible D gene (5 bases). The CDR3 covers 14 residues. CDR1 and CDR2 (germline): DFQATT, SNEGSKA (reference sequence). V was clipped by 5 bases and J by 4 bases, with 12 bases between them. CDR3: CSAYPSGGANVLTF. The DNA for the CDR3 is TGCAGTGCTTATCCATCGGGGGGGGCCAACGTCCTGACTTTC.

This chain joins TRBV10-3 and TRBJ1-2, with D unclear. Deletions cut 6 bases from V and 1 base from J, with 12 bases between. Germline V gene lookup returns CDR1 ENHRY and CDR2 SYGVKD. This CDR3 has 14 amino acids. CDR3 protein: CAIRKRTDNYGYTF. The CDR3, as DNA: TGTGCCATCAGGAAGAGGACGGATAACTATGGCTACACCTTC.

This clonotype appeared many times. The genes are TRBV6-2 or TRBV6-3 and TRBJ2-5, with D perhaps TRBD1 (6 bases). Trimming removed 0 bases at V and 0 bases at J, with 29 bases between. Germline CDR1 and CDR2: MNHEY and SVGEGT. CDR3 length: 22 residues. The CDR3 DNA sequence: TGTGCCAGCAGTTACTCGGCAGGGTTGGAGGCTTGGACAGCGAGGTACCAAGAGACCCAGTACTTC. Protein sequence: CASSYSAGLEAWTARYQETQYF.

The chain combines TRBV12-3 or TRBV12-4 with TRBJ1-2; no firm D call. The V gene lost 2 bases and the J gene lost 3 bases, with 13 bases spanning the gap. The CDR3 loop spans 15 amino acids. The CDR3 sequence is CASSLRRDPYYGYTF. The CDR3 nucleotides read TGTGCCAGCAGTTTACGCCGGGATCCTTACTATGGCTACACCTTC.

The CDR3 bases are TGTGCCAGCAGTACCCAGCCCCTAAACATTCAGTACTTC. It specifies CASSTQPLNIQYF. The V call is TRBV2, the J call TRBJ2-4, with D hard to call. The CDR3 sequence is 13 residues long. Germline CDR1 SNHLY, CDR2 FYNNEI. V was trimmed by 5 bases and J by 6 bases, leaving 11 bases between them.

This clonotype has only a few counts. The gene calls are TRBV9 and TRBJ2-3; 9 nucleotides line up with TRBD2. Trimming cost V 4 bases and J 1 base; bases outside gene matches: 4. Germline lookup yields CDR1 SGDLS and CDR2 YYNGEE. The CDR3 is 15 residues long. The CDR3 loop is CASSFLAGGTDTQYF. In nucleotides, the CDR3 is TGTGCCAGCAGCTTCTTAGCGGGGGGCACAGATACGCAGTATTTT.

This clonotype has more than one count but fewer than ten. This rearrangement joins TRBV5-1 to TRBJ2-7, with D hard to call. V lost 3 bases, J lost 0 bases, and 7 bases lay in between. The CDR3 loop spans 13 amino acids. Germline CDR1 and CDR2: SGHRS and YFSETQ. CDR3 sequence: CASSSRSSYEQYF. The CDR3 DNA is TGCGCCAGCAGCTCCCGGAGCTCCTACGAGCAGTACTTC.

This clonotype was observed a handful of times. V is TRBV6-6 and J is TRBJ2-7; the match to TRBD1 covers 11 bases. Germline-derived CDR1 and CDR2 are MNHNY and SVGAGI (reference sequence). The length of the CDR3 is 15 residues. The junction had 6 bases not matched to a gene; V was cut back by 5 bases and J by 3 bases. CDR3 in amino acids: CASSQWGQGVYEQYF. CDR3 bases: TGTGCCAGCAGTCAGTGGGGACAGGGGGTCTACGAGCAGTACTTC.

The chain uses TRBV20-1 and TRBJ2-7, with a weak D call TRBD2 (5 bases). Trimming stripped 1 base from V and 5 bases from J, with 18 bases between. CDR1 and CDR2 (germline): DFQATT, SNEGSKA (reference sequence). The CDR3 is made up of 15 amino acids. CDR3 sequence reads: CSARALTRGNHEQYF. The CDR3 nucleotides are TGCAGTGCTAGAGCTTTAACTCGGGGAAATCACGAGCAGTACTTC.

This clonotype has a handful of counts. The V gene is TRBV14, the J gene TRBJ2-3; no clear D gene. V was shortened by 0 bases and J by 6 bases, with 7 bases between the two germline ends. The germline CDR1 and CDR2 sequences are SGHDN and FVKESK. The CDR3 spans 13 residues. This chain's CDR3 is CASSQDLGDTQYF. For the CDR3, the DNA is TGTGCCAGCAGCCAAGATCTTGGGGATACGCAGTATTTT.

Comments on this clonotype: One junction end does not reproduce the germline sequence, and a read error may be involved. The chain uses TRBV5-6 and TRBJ2-7; D possibly uses TRBD1 or TRBD2 (5 bases each). The CDR3 is 11 amino acids. Germline loops: CDR1 SGHDT, CDR2 YYEEEE. The CDR3: CASSLKGRHRF. The DNA for the CDR3 is TGTGCCAGCAGCTTGAAGGGACGCCACCGGTTC.

V is TRBV24-1 and J is TRBJ2-1; D is ambiguous. This CDR3 region has 12 residues. Germline lookup yields CDR1 KGHDR and CDR2 SFDVKD. V was trimmed by 4 bases and J by 9 bases, leaving 9 bases between them. CDR3 sequence (DNA): TGTGCCACCAGTGAGGTAGCAGGTGAGCAGTTCTTC. It encodes CATSEVAGEQFF.

The CDR3 sequence: CASSEFDPVYEQYF. In DNA, the CDR3 is TGTGCCAGCAGTGAATTCGACCCGGTCTACGAGCAGTACTTC. The V gene is TRBV6-1, the J gene TRBJ2-7; D uncertain. CDR3 length: 14 residues. Trimming took 2 bases from V and 3 from J, leaving 11 bases between them. Germline CDR1 and CDR2: MNHNS and SASEGT.

This clonotype has more than one count but fewer than ten. V usage is TRBV6-5 and J usage is TRBJ2-3; tentatively, D is TRBD1 or TRBD2 (5 bases each). V was cut by 5 bases and J by 2 bases, with 14 bases left in between. Germline V gene sequence: CDR1 MNHEY, CDR2 SVGAGI. The CDR3 contains 15 residues. The CDR3 here is CASSGPGPTTDTQYF. The CDR3 nucleotides read TGTGCCAGCAGTGGTCCGGGACCTACCACAGATACGCAGTATTTT.

The rearrangement joins TRBV6-1 to TRBJ1-1, with 8 bases lining up with TRBD1. Germline lookup yields CDR1 MNHNS and CDR2 SASEGT. V lost 7 bases, J lost 6 bases, and 1 base stayed unmatched. The CDR3 runs to 11 residues. Here the CDR3 reads CASTGGPEAFF. In DNA form, the CDR3 reads TGTGCCAGCACAGGGGGCCCTGAAGCTTTCTTT.

V gene TRBV11-2 combines with J gene TRBJ2-4; weak D call: TRBD2 (5 bases). The CDR3 contains 17 residues. V dropped 5 bases and J dropped 8 bases, with 25 bases sitting between them. Germline CDR1 SGHAT, CDR2 FQNNGV. The CDR3 loop is CASSVLTGSPRKDIQYF. The CDR3 DNA is TGTGCCAGCAGCGTATTGACGGGATCCCCCCGAAAGGACATTCAGTACTTC.

J is TRBJ2-1 and V is TRBV30; 10 bases line up with TRBD2. CDR1 is GTSNPN, CDR2 SVGIG, per germline (reference sequence). CDR3 length: 13 residues. Trimming at V came to 1 base and at J to 10 bases, leaving 4 bases not matched to a gene. This CDR3 reads CAWSASGRGEQFF. The CDR3, as DNA: TGTGCCTGGAGTGCTAGCGGGAGAGGGGAGCAGTTCTTC.

This clonotype was observed at least ten times. This rearrangement joins TRBV9 to TRBJ2-2; 7 bases align to TRBD2. Looked up from germline, CDR1 is SGDLS and CDR2 is YYNGEE. Germline trimming cut 3 bases from V and 4 bases from J; bases unmatched to any gene: 6. The CDR3 covers 15 residues. Here the CDR3 reads CASSGLAEGTGELFF. The CDR3 DNA reads as TGTGCCAGCAGCGGCCTAGCGGAGGGCACCGGGGAGCTGTTTTTT.

This clonotype was detected a few times. This chain uses TRBV4-1 with TRBJ1-1, with D perhaps TRBD1 (6 bases). Germline CDR1 and CDR2: MGHRA and YSYEKL. The CDR3 has 16 amino acids. V was shortened by 1 base and J by 1 base, with 13 bases between the two germline ends. In DNA form, the CDR3 reads TGCGCCAGCAGCCAAGTACCCCTACAGGGGAACACTGAAGCTTTCTTT. Translated, it gives CASSQVPLQGNTEAFF.

The table lists this clonotype with a count of one. The gene calls are TRBV10-2 and TRBJ2-1; D possibly corresponds to TRBD1 (5 bases). Germline loops: CDR1 WSHSY, CDR2 SAAADI. The V end was cut by 0 bases, the J end by 3 bases, with 9 bases between. The CDR3 covers 15 residues. CDR3 region: CASSESATVYNEQFF. The CDR3 nucleotides read TGCGCCAGCAGTGAGTCAGCGACAGTCTACAATGAGCAGTTCTTC.

The chain links TRBV5-6 to TRBJ2-1, with unresolved D. Germline V lookup: CDR1 SGHDT, CDR2 YYEEEE. The CDR3 length is 11 residues. Trimming cost V 1 base and J 8 bases, with 4 bases left between them. CDR3 DNA sequence: TGTGCCAGCAGCTTGAGTTATGAGCAGTTCTTC. As protein: CASSLSYEQFF.

This clonotype was recorded many times. V usage is TRBV6-6 and J usage is TRBJ2-6; D may correspond to TRBD1 or TRBD2 (5 bases each). The CDR3 has 15 amino acids. Germline lookup yields CDR1 MNHNY and CDR2 SVGAGI (reference sequence). V was clipped by 2 bases and J by 2 bases, with 7 bases between them. CDR3 bases: TGTGCCAGCAGTTACGGGGGAACTGGGGCCAACGTCCTGACTTTC. The encoded protein is CASSYGGTGANVLTF.

The genes are TRBV5-5 and TRBJ2-5; TRBD2 might be the D (5 bases). V was shortened by 6 bases and J by 5 bases, with 17 bases between the two germline ends. The CDR3 has 14 amino acids. CDR1 is SGHKS and CDR2 is YYEKEE in the germline V gene (reference sequence). In DNA form, the CDR3 reads TGTGCCAGCAATATTGGGGTGGGAGTGGAGACCCAGTACTTC. The encoded protein is CASNIGVGVETQYF.

There are a few counts of this clonotype. The V call is TRBV14, the J call TRBJ2-7; a weak D match, TRBD2 (6 bases). CDR1 and CDR2 from the germline V gene are SGHDN and FVKESK. CDR3 length: 15 amino acids. V lost 4 bases and J 4 bases, leaving 17 bases between the germline ends. In DNA form, the CDR3 reads TGTGCCAGCAGCCGACTAGACAGACCCTCATACGAGCAGTACTTC. This sequence encodes CASSRLDRPSYEQYF.